This T cell receptor beta chain was recovered during a study of blood T cell repertoires in COVID-19. Background on the study: Both acute and convalescent COVID-19 samples were obtained from the United States, Italy and Spain.

Authors' processing steps: Estimates of nucleated cell counts were drawn from the amplification of reference gene primers. Assay: immunoSEQ multiplex PCR; the TCRdb copy retains only in-frame clones and omits some. D and trimming come from the DNA, and the V and J calls and clone size come from that table. The sample records about 300,000 clones, roughly 87% being singletons. The CDR3 covers 15 residues. Germline trimming cut 5 bases from V and 1 base from J; bases unmatched to any gene: 5. CDR1 and CDR2 from the germline V gene are SGHTA and FQGNSA. The sequence derives from a man younger than 35 with active or convalescent COVID-19. Sequenced: peripheral blood. The V and J genes are TRBV7-2 and TRBJ1-5, with 7 bases aligning to TRBD1. The CDR3 nucleotides read TGTGCCAGCAGCCTAGACAGGGAGAGCAATCAGCCCCAGCATTTT. It is translated as CASSLDRESNQPQHF.